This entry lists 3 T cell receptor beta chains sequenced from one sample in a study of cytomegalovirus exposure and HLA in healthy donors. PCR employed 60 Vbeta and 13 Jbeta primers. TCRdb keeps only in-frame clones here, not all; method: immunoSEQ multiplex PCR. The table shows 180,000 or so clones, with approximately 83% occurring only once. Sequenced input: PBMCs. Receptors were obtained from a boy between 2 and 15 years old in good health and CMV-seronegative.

The CDR3 sequence: CASSYSQTRGSPLHF. As DNA, the CDR3 is TGTGCCAGCAGTTACTCGCAAACACGAGGTTCACCCCTCCACTTT. The chain links TRBV6-5 to TRBJ1-6; D is ambiguous. CDR1 MNHEY and CDR2 SVGAGI come from the germline V gene. CDR3 length equals 15 residues. V was shortened by 0 bases and J by 9 bases, with 12 bases between the two germline ends.

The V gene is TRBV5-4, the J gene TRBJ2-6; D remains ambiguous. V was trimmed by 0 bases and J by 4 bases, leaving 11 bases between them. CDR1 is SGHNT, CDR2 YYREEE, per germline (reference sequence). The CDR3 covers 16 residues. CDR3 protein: CASSLAPHAGANVLTF. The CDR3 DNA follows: TGTGCCAGCAGCTTGGCCCCTCACGCGGGGGCCAACGTCCTGACTTTC.

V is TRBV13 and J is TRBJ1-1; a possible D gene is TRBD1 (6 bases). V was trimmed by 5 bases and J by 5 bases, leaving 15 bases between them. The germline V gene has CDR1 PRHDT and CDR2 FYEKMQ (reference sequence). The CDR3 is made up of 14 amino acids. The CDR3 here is CASSPPGVRTEAFF. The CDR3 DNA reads TGTGCCAGCAGCCCCCCAGGGGTTAGGACTGAAGCTTTCTTT.